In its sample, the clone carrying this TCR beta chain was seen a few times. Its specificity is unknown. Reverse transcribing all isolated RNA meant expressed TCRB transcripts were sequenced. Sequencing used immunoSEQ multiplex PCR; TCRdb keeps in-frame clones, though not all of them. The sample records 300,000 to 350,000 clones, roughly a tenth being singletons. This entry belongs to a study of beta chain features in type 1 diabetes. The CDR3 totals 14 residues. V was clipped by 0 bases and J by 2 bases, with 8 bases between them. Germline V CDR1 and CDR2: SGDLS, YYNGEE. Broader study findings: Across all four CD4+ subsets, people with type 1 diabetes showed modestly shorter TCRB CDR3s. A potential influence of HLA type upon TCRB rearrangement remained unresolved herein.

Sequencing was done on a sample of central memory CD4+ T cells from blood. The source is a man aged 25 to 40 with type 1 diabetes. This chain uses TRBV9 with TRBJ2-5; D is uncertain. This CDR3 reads CASSVDGQQETQYF. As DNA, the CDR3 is TGTGCCAGCAGCGTAGATGGGCAGCAAGAGACCCAGTACTTC.